These T cell receptor beta chains were read from a single sample in a study of blood T cells in healthy people across ages. TCRdb reprocessed the 5' RACE reads via MiXCR and lists one record per CDR3 protein. The table shows fewer than 1 million distinct CDR3 sequences, with roughly 44% occurring only once. The sample taken for sequencing was blood. These receptors all stem from a man between 60 and 70 years old in good health. The CDR3 runs from the conserved cysteine through the conserved F or W.

TRBV13 | CASSLVAVNYGYTF
TRBV6-6 | CASRSGEAGANVLTF
TRBV4-3 | CASSQEPARGSDTQYF
TRBV4-3 | CASSWDRGLRTSYEQYF
TRBV28 | CASSLERDRGPTYEQYF
TRBV4-3 | CASSQDSGDGNTEAFF
TRBV4-2 | CASSPGGGHYNEQFF
TRBV7-2 | CASSPGQGVLEQYF
TRBV29-1 | CSVREGVGGPQYF
TRBV9 | CASSVGRGAQEEQYF
TRBV12-3/TRBV12-4 | CASRLGVTPYNSPLHF
TRBV7-2 | CASRDGQGAVTGELFF
TRBV10-3 | CAIQQGGANYEQYF
TRBV27 | CASSLRQKKGYNEQFF
TRBV5-5 | CASSLNKVEKLFF
TRBV7-2 | CASSLGGTGGAYEQYF
TRBV7-2 | CASSPFGAAKTDTQYF
TRBV6-6 | CASNGGQGIYNEQFF
TRBV20-1 | CSARSGNGYTF
TRBV7-2 | CASSLETGREAFF
TRBV7-9 | CASSSMREGSIYEQYF
TRBV18 | CASSPLQGWEQFF
TRBV9 | CASSPQDRVYEQYF
TRBV5-1 | CASSLWVGETQYF
TRBV2 | CASNRGTYNEQYF
TRBV28 | CASSLLGQGMNTEAFF
TRBV6-2/TRBV6-3 | CASNHGGLNNEQFF
TRBV9 | CASSVAGTSEGEETQYF
TRBV4-1 | CASSQELRSYEQYF
TRBV5-1 | CASRQDPAKNIQYF
TRBV20-1 | CSARGVPGQGAVSYGYTF
TRBV29-1 | CSVVVREYNEQYF
TRBV20-1 | CSAGRPGLDNNEQFF
TRBV6-1 | CASRPGQSMNTEAFF
TRBV2 | CASINTGLAYEQYF
TRBV6-5 | CASSYSMNRGRYYEQYF
TRBV6-2/TRBV6-3 | CASSSAGGYYEQYF
TRBV6-5 | CASSYDRKDGYTF
TRBV20-1 | CSAGGQGGERVGTEAFF
TRBV7-9 | CASSPWDTQGSGELFF
TRBV11-2 | CARSYGYEQFF
TRBV29-1 | CSVPKRAVSSYNEQFF
TRBV2 | CASRTDRANTGELFF
TRBV6-2/TRBV6-3 | CASSYDQRGDPDTQYF
TRBV7-3 | CASSSWTPSSYNEQFF
TRBV9 | CASRSGTLRTDAQYF
TRBV20-1 | CSAVSLAGATDTQYF
TRBV5-6 | CASSSTAGDKTQYF
TRBV20-1 | CSARTRQHQNTEAFF
TRBV5-1 | CASSLSLGAGEETQYF
TRBV20-1 | CSAIAGHNEQFF
TRBV16 | CASSPANEQYF
TRBV18 | CASSPPQGGSEAFF
TRBV29-1 | CSGGQGVPYEQYF
TRBV27 | CASSRLRAGRGQETQYF
TRBV20-1 | CSARVQDFGEQYF